These 25 T cell receptor beta chains were sequenced from one sample in a study of blood T cell repertoires in COVID-19. The method was immunoSEQ multiplex PCR; TCRdb's version includes in-frame clones alone and lacks a portion of them. The sample records 95,000 to 150,000 clones, around 91% being singletons. Sample: peripheral blood. The receptors originated from a man between 65 and 80 years old with active or convalescent COVID-19.

The rearrangement links TRBV9 to TRBJ2-7; 10 bases are a match to TRBD1. This CDR3 is 15 amino acids long. Germline CDR1 and CDR2: SGDLS and YYNGEE. V gave up 4 bases and J gave up 5 bases; unmatched junction bases: 9. CDR3 DNA sequence: TGTGCCAGCAGCCCTCGACAGGGGGCGCTTGACGAGCAGTACTTC. The encoded protein is CASSPRQGALDEQYF.

This clone was counted a single time. The chain couples TRBV20-1 to TRBJ2-4; 7 bases align to TRBD2. The trim removed 3 bases at V and 5 bases at J, leaving 4 bases unmatched. CDR1 DFQATT and CDR2 SNEGSKA come from the germline V gene (reference sequence). The CDR3 sequence is 13 residues long. DNA for the CDR3: TGCAGTGCTAGTGGACTAGATGAAAACATTCAGTACTTC. It codes for CSASGLDENIQYF.

The gene calls are TRBV27 and TRBJ1-6; no clear D gene. There are 12 residues in the CDR3. CDR1 and CDR2 (germline): MNHEY, SMNVEV (reference sequence). V lost 6 bases and J 7 bases, leaving 7 bases between the germline ends. The CDR3 bases are TGTGCCAGCAGAAGGGAGAATTCACCCCTCCACTTT. Amino acid sequence: CASRRENSPLHF.

J is TRBJ2-3 and V is TRBV27; tentatively, D is TRBD2 (6 bases). The V and J ends lost 2 bases and 2 bases respectively, with 11 bases between them. Germline V gene lookup returns CDR1 MNHEY and CDR2 SMNVEV (reference sequence). This CDR3 region has 15 residues. CDR3 DNA sequence: TGTGCCAGCAGTTTAAGGGGAGGAGACACAGATACGCAGTATTTT. It specifies CASSLRGGDTDTQYF.

The rearrangement joins TRBV6-6 to TRBJ1-2; TRBD1 matches at 7 bases. Trimming at V came to 6 bases and at J to 2 bases, leaving 6 bases not matched to a gene. Germline V CDR1 and CDR2: MNHNY, SVGAGI (reference sequence). The CDR3 totals 14 residues. The CDR3 region has the DNA TGTGCCAGCAGCTCCATACAGGGGAACTATGGCTACACCTTC. Its protein product is CASSSIQGNYGYTF.

The genes are TRBV19 and TRBJ2-5; tentative D call: TRBD1 (5 bases). Per germline, CDR1 LNHDA and CDR2 SQIVND (reference sequence). The CDR3 sequence is 13 residues long. Trimming pared 6 bases from V and 0 bases from J, leaving 8 bases between. The CDR3 loop is CASSLTDQETQYF. CDR3 nucleotide sequence: TGTGCCAGTAGCTTGACAGACCAAGAGACCCAGTACTTC. The full variable domain, in which reference TRBV19 and TRBJ2-5 provide the parts outside the CDR3, is DGGITQSPKYLFRKEGQNVTLSCEQNLNHDAMYWYRQDPGQGLRLIYYSQIVNDFQKGDIAEGYSVSREKKESFPLTVTSAQKNPTAFYLCASSLTDQETQYFGPGTRLLVL.

The chain combines TRBV10-3 with TRBJ1-2; 11 nucleotides line up with TRBD1. The J segment lost 7 bases and the V segment lost 5 bases, leaving 6 bases of the junction unmatched. The CDR3 spans 14 residues. Germline loops: CDR1 ENHRY, CDR2 SYGVKD. The CDR3 nucleotides read TGTGCCATCAGTCAGGGACAGGGGGACCGTGGCTACACCTTC. This encodes CAISQGQGDRGYTF.

The chain carries TRBV5-6 and TRBJ2-6; no definite D call. The germline V gene encodes CDR1 SGHDT and CDR2 YYEEEE. This CDR3 spans 15 amino acids. The ends were cut back, 1 base at V and 4 bases at J, with 9 bases in the middle. The CDR3 bases are TGTGCCAGCAGCTTGTACAGTCTGGGGGCCAACGTCCTGACTTTC. It specifies CASSLYSLGANVLTF.

The chain carries TRBV19 and TRBJ2-2, with D hard to call. Between the trimmed V and J ends, which lost 7 bases and 1 base, there was a span of 10 bases. The CDR3 has 14 residues. Germline assignment: CDR1 LNHDA and CDR2 SQIVND (reference sequence). In DNA form, the CDR3 reads TGTGCCAGTAAGGAGCTAGGGAACACCGGGGAGCTGTTTTTT. This codes for CASKELGNTGELFF.

The V gene is TRBV28, the J gene TRBJ1-6, with 12 bases fitting TRBD1. Germline V CDR1 and CDR2: MDHEN, SYDVKM. Trimming cost V 5 bases and J 9 bases; bases outside gene matches: 5. CDR3 length: 15 residues. CDR3 sequence (DNA): TGTGCCAGCAGTCAGGGACAGGGGGCGATTTCACCCCTCCACTTT. Protein: CASSQGQGAISPLHF.

The chain has TRBV15 and TRBJ1-4; the match to TRBD1 covers 10 bases. This CDR3 spans 15 amino acids. J was trimmed by 7 bases and V by 3 bases; bases with no gene match: 5. The V gene's germline CDR1 is LNHNV and CDR2 YYDKDF (reference sequence). The CDR3 sequence: CATSRRQGAAEKLFF. The DNA for the CDR3 is TGTGCCACCAGCAGGAGACAGGGGGCCGCTGAAAAACTGTTTTTT.

V gene TRBV5-1 combines with J gene TRBJ2-1; TRBD1 matches at 7 bases. The CDR3 is 15 residues long. V gave up 0 bases and J gave up 5 bases; unmatched junction bases: 5. Germline CDR1 SGHRS, CDR2 YFSETQ. The CDR3, as DNA: TGCGCCAGCAGCTTGGAACAGGGGCCCAACAATGAGCAGTTCTTC. Amino acids: CASSLEQGPNNEQFF. The full variable domain, with the rest looked up from reference TRBV5-1 and TRBJ2-1, is KAGVTQTPRYLIKTRGQQVTLSCSPISGHRSVSWYQQTPGQGLQFLFEYFSETQRNKGNFPGRFSGRQFSNSRSEMNVSTLELGDSALYLCASSLEQGPNNEQFFGPGTRLTVL.

The chain has TRBV27 and TRBJ1-1; a possible D gene is TRBD1 (5 bases). V lost 6 bases and J lost 7, with 18 bases in between. CDR3 length: 14 amino acids. The germline gives CDR1 MNHEY, CDR2 SMNVEV (reference sequence). The CDR3: CASSRSGGMGEAFF. CDR3 bases: TGTGCCAGCAGCCGAAGCGGGGGAATGGGTGAAGCTTTCTTT.

This rearrangement joins TRBV7-2 to TRBJ2-7; 7 bases are shared with TRBD2. Trimming cost V 5 bases and J 2 bases; bases outside gene matches: 9. Germline V gene data show CDR1 as SGHTA and CDR2 as FQGNSA. CDR3 length equals 15 residues. CDR3 sequence (DNA): TGTGCCAGCAGCATCCGGGGGACTACCACCTACGAGCAGTACTTC. This codes for CASSIRGTTTYEQYF.

The chain uses TRBV5-1 and TRBJ2-1; TRBD1 matches at 9 bases. V lost 7 bases, J lost 4 bases, and 6 bases stayed unmatched. CDR1 and CDR2 (germline): SGHRS, YFSETQ. This CDR3 is built from 14 residues. The CDR3 reads CASLPGQGYNEQFF. As DNA, the CDR3 is TGCGCCAGCCTTCCGGGACAGGGATACAATGAGCAGTTCTTC. Filled out from reference TRBV5-1 and TRBJ2-1, the complete variable domain reads KAGVTQTPRYLIKTRGQQVTLSCSPISGHRSVSWYQQTPGQGLQFLFEYFSETQRNKGNFPGRFSGRQFSNSRSEMNVSTLELGDSALYLCASLPGQGYNEQFFGPGTRLTVL.

J is TRBJ2-1 and V is TRBV13; 8 nucleotides line up with TRBD2. CDR1 PRHDT and CDR2 FYEKMQ come from the germline V gene (reference sequence). This CDR3 contains 16 residues. Unmatched junction bases numbered 8, after V lost 5 bases and J lost 2 bases. The CDR3 DNA sequence: TGTGCCAGCAGCCTCCGGGGGGGGGCGGCCTACAATGAGCAGTTCTTC. Its protein is CASSLRGGAAYNEQFF.

Only a few counts were recorded for this clone. The chain has TRBV5-6 and TRBJ2-7, with a tentative D call TRBD2 (5 bases). The CDR3 is 14 amino acids. V was trimmed by 5 bases and J by 3 bases, leaving 15 bases between them. The germline V gene encodes CDR1 SGHDT and CDR2 YYEEEE. The CDR3 is CASSRWGSVYEQYF. The CDR3 DNA is TGTGCCAGCAGTCGGTGGGGTAGCGTCTACGAGCAGTACTTC.

The chain combines TRBV21-1 with TRBJ2-3; the table's D call TRBD2 went unverified against the DNA. TRBV21-1 is a recognized pseudogene. This CDR3 region has 18 residues. The CDR3 is CASSKYCGGSSSTDTQYF. CDR3 DNA sequence: TGTGCCAGCAGCAAATATTGCGGGGGGAGTTCTAGCACAGATACGCAGTATTTT.

This chain connects TRBV11-2 to TRBJ2-7; 8 positions match TRBD2. CDR1 SGHAT and CDR2 FQNNGV come from the germline V gene. The V and J ends lost 6 bases and 2 bases, in that order; junction bases with no gene match: 9. The CDR3 runs 15 residues. CDR3 amino acids: CASSSPGLGPYEQYF. The DNA for the CDR3 is TGTGCCAGCAGTTCACCGGGACTAGGACCCTACGAGCAGTACTTC.

This clone has more than one count but fewer than ten. The chain employs TRBV28 and TRBJ1-4, with a tentative D call TRBD1 (5 bases). Between the trimmed V and J ends, which lost 6 bases and 8 bases, there was a span of 16 bases. The length of the CDR3 is 14 residues. Germline lookup yields CDR1 MDHEN and CDR2 SYDVKM. The CDR3 nucleotides read TGTGCCAGCAGCCTGGGTCCCGGGGGGGAAAAACTGTTTTTT. As protein: CASSLGPGGEKLFF.

This clone appeared a single time. CDR3 loop: CAISEQGQGQGYTF. As DNA, the CDR3 is TGTGCCATCAGTGAGCAGGGACAGGGTCAAGGCTACACCTTC. The genes are TRBV10-3 and TRBJ1-2; 9 nucleotides align to TRBD1. The V gene end was trimmed by 2 bases and the J gene end by 8 bases; junction bases not matched to a gene: 6. Germline CDR1 ENHRY, CDR2 SYGVKD. The CDR3 totals 14 residues.

V is TRBV7-9 and J is TRBJ2-4; TRBD1 might be the D (6 bases). The V end was cut by 5 bases, the J end by 0 bases, with 14 bases between. CDR3 size: 16 residues. Germline CDR1 reads SEHNR; CDR2 reads FQNEAQ (reference sequence). CDR3 sequence: CASSPGTPLAKNIQYF. The CDR3 DNA reads as TGTGCCAGCAGCCCTGGGACACCTCTAGCCAAAAACATTCAGTACTTC.

This chain uses TRBV19 with TRBJ2-3, with D possibly being TRBD2 (7 bases). Trimming left V 4 bases short and J 3 bases short, with 23 bases between. Germline V gene data show CDR1 as LNHDA and CDR2 as SQIVND (reference sequence). This CDR3 comprises 18 residues. CDR3: CASSTTKTTGRGTDTQYF. The CDR3 DNA reads as TGTGCCAGTAGTACGACCAAGACTACAGGGAGGGGAACAGATACGCAGTATTTT.

The chain has TRBV6-5 and TRBJ2-1, with D possibly being TRBD1 (5 bases). CDR1 is MNHEY, CDR2 SVGAGI, per germline. The CDR3 totals 14 residues. The V end lost 7 bases, the J end lost 3 bases, and 13 bases lay between the germline ends. This CDR3 is CASTPGRGYNEQFF. CDR3 coding DNA: TGTGCCAGCACCCCCGGAAGGGGCTACAATGAGCAGTTCTTC.

The V and J genes are TRBV27 and TRBJ2-7, with 11 bases fitting TRBD1. The germline gives CDR1 MNHEY, CDR2 SMNVEV (reference sequence). V lost 5 bases and J lost 9; bases outside the gene matches: 15. This CDR3 region has 16 residues. Here the CDR3 DNA reads TGTGCCAGCAGTCTTCGCTTTCCGGGACAGGGGGTAGGGCAGTACTTC. It translates to CASSLRFPGQGVGQYF.